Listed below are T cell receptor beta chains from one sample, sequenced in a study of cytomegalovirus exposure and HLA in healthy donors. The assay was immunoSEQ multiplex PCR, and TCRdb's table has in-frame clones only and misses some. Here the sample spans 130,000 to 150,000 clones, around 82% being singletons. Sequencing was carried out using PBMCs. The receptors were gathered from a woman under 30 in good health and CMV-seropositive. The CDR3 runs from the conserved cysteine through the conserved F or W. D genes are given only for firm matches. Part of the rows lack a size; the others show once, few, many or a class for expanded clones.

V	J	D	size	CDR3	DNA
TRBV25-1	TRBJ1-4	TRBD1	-	CASSEFRGREKLFF	TGTGCCAGCAGTGAATTTAGGGGGCGGGAAAAACTGTTTTTT
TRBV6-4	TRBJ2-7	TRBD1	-	CASRHPLDRDISYEQYF	TGTGCCAGCAGACACCCGTTGGACAGGGATATCTCCTACGAGCAGTACTTC
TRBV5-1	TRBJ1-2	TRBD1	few	CASSNRQGGDGYTF	TGCGCCAGCAGCAACCGACAGGGAGGAGATGGCTACACCTTC
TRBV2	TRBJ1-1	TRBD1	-	CASRGDRVENTEAFF	TGTGCCAGCAGGGGGGACAGGGTGGAGAACACTGAAGCTTTCTTT
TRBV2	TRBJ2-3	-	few	CASSHYTSTDTQYF	TGTGCCAGCAGCCACTATACAAGCACAGATACGCAGTATTTT
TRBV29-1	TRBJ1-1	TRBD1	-	CSVGTRQGTTEAFF	TGCAGCGTTGGAACCCGACAGGGGACCACTGAAGCTTTCTTT
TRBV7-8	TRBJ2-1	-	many	CASSLIANGGEQFF	TGTGCCAGCAGCTTAATAGCGAACGGGGGTGAGCAGTTCTTC
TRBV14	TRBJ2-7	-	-	CASSQERHLSYEQYF	TGTGCCAGCAGCCAAGAAAGACACCTCTCCTACGAGCAGTACTTC
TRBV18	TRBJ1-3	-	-	CASSQRSFLRNTIYF	TGTGCCAGCTCACAGAGGAGTTTTCTTAGAAACACCATATATTTT
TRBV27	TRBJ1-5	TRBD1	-	CASSSLTGIQPQHF	TGTGCCAGCAGTTCCCTGACAGGGATTCAGCCCCAGCATTTT
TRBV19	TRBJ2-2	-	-	CASSRTARSNTGELFF	TGTGCCAGTAGTAGGACAGCACGATCGAACACCGGGGAGCTGTTTTTT
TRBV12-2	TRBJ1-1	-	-	CASRLAYNGRNTEAFF	TGTGCAAGTCGCTTAGCGTATAACGGGAGGAACACTGAAGCTTTCTTT
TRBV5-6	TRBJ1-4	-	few	CASSYTLSNEKLFF	TGTGCCAGCAGCTATACTCTTAGTAATGAAAAACTGTTTTTT
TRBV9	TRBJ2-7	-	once	CASSVIPSSYEQYF	TGTGCCAGCAGCGTAATCCCGAGCTCCTACGAGCAGTACTTC
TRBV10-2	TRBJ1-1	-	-	CASSVRDTEAFF	TGCGCCAGCAGTGTAAGAGACACTGAAGCTTTCTTT
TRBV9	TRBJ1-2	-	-	CASSVVGAVWDYGYTF	TGTGCCAGCAGCGTAGTGGGGGCCGTATGGGACTATGGCTACACCTTC
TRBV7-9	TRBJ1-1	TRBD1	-	CASMGQMNTEAFF	TGTGCCAGCATGGGACAGATGAACACTGAAGCTTTCTTT
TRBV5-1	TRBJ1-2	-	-	CASSPTWGKASYYGYTF	TGCGCCAGCAGCCCCACTTGGGGCAAGGCCTCGTACTATGGCTACACCTTC
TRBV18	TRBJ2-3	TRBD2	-	CASSPLAGATDTQYF	TGTGCCAGCTCACCTCTAGCGGGGGCCACAGATACGCAGTATTTT
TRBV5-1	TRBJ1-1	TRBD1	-	CASSHGTGGLFTEAFF	TGCGCCAGCAGCCATGGGACAGGGGGCCTATTCACTGAAGCTTTCTTT
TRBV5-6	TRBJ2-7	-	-	CASSSWPPYEQYF	TGTGCCAGCAGCTCGTGGCCGCCCTACGAGCAGTACTTC
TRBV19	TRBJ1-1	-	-	CASSPTRNTEAFF	TGTGCCAGTAGTCCCACAAGGAACACTGAAGCTTTCTTT
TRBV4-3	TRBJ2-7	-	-	CASSPVAGVHEQYF	TGCGCCAGCAGCCCGGTGGCAGGGGTCCACGAGCAGTACTTC
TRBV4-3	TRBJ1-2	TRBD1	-	CASSQAGGNYGYTF	TGCGCCAGCAGCCAAGCAGGGGGCAACTATGGCTACACCTTC
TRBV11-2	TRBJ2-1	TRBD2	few	CASRMGLAYNEQFF	TGTGCCAGCAGGATGGGACTAGCTTACAATGAGCAGTTCTTC
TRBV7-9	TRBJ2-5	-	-	CASSRETQYF	TGTGCCAGCAGCCGAGAGACCCAGTACTTC
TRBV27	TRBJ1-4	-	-	CASSLYETPGRLFF	TGTGCCAGCAGTTTATACGAAACCCCGGGGAGACTGTTTTTT
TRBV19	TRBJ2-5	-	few	CASSPRTVQETQYF	TGTGCCAGTAGTCCGAGGACAGTCCAAGAGACCCAGTACTTC
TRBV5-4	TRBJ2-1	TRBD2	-	CASSYSGGAGEQFF	TGTGCCAGCAGCTATAGCGGGGGGGCGGGTGAGCAGTTCTTC
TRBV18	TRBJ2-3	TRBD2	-	CASSPLAGGQDTQYF	TGTGCCAGCTCACCCCTAGCGGGGGGGCAAGATACGCAGTATTTT
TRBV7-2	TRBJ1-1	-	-	CASSLEQGHTEAFF	TGTGCCAGCAGCTTAGAACAGGGACATACTGAAGCTTTCTTT
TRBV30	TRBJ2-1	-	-	CAWSEGVVGQFF	TGTGCCTGGAGTGAGGGGGTCGTCGGGCAGTTCTTC
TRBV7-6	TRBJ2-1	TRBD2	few	CASSLVGTSGPRSYNEQFF	TGTGCCAGCAGCTTAGTAGGGACTAGCGGCCCCAGATCCTACAATGAGCAGTTCTTC
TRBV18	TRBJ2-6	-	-	CASSPWEGTHSGANVPTF	TGTGCCAGCTCACCGTGGGAAGGGACTCACTCTGGGGCCAACGTCCCGACTTTC
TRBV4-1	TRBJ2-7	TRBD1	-	CASSQSPGQGFYEQYF	TGCGCCAGCAGCCAATCACCGGGACAGGGTTTCTACGAGCAGTACTTC
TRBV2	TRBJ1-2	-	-	CASSEGVGGVYGYTF	TGTGCCAGCAGTGAAGGGGTCGGCGGGGTCTATGGCTACACCTTC
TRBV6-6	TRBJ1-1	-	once	CASTFSGASTEAFF	TGTGCCAGCACGTTCTCAGGGGCCAGCACTGAAGCTTTCTTT